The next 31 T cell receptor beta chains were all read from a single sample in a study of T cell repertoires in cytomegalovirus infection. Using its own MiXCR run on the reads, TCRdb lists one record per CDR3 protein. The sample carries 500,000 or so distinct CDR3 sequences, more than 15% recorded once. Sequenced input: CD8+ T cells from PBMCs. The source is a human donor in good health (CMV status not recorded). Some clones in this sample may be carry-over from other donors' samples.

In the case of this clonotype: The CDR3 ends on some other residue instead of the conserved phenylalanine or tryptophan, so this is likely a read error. This CDR3 reads CASSSTGTGARLEQFL. The CDR3 bases are TGTGCAAGCAGCTCAACCGGGACAGGGGCCCGTTTAGAGCAGTTCTTA. This chain links TRBV11-2 with TRBJ2-1; TRBD1 agrees at 10 bases. Germline assignment: CDR1 SGHAT and CDR2 FQNNGV. The CDR3 loop spans 16 amino acids.

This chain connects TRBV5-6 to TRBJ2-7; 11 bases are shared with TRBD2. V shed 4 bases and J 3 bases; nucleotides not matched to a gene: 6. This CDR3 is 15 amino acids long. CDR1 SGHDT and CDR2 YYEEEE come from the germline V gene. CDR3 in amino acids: CASSTGLAEYYEQYF. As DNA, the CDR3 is TGTGCCAGCAGCACGGGACTAGCGGAGTACTACGAGCAGTACTTC.

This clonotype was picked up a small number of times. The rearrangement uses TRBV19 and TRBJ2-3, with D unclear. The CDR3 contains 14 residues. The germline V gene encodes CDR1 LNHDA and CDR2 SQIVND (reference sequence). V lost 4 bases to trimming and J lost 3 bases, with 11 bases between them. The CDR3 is CASSSQRRTDTQYF. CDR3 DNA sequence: TGTGCCAGTAGTAGCCAGCGTAGGACAGATACGCAGTATTTT.

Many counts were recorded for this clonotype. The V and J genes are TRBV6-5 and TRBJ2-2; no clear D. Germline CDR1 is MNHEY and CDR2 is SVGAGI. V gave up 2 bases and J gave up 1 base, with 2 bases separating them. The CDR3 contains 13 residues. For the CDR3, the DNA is TGTGCCAGCAGTTACCAGAACACCGGGGAGCTGTTTTTT. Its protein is CASSYQNTGELFF.

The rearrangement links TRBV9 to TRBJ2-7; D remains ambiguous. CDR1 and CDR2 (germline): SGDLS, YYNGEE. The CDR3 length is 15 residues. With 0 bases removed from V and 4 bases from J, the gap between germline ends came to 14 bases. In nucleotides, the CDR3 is TGTGCCAGCAGCGTAGGGAAGGGTACCTTATACGAGCAGTACTTC. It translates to CASSVGKGTLYEQYF. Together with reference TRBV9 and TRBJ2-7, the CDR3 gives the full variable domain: DSGVTQTPKHLITATGQRVTLRCSPRSGDLSVYWYQQSLDQGLQFLIQYYNGEERAKGNILERFSAQQFPDLHSELNLSSLELGDSALYFCASSVGKGTLYEQYFGPGTRLTVT.

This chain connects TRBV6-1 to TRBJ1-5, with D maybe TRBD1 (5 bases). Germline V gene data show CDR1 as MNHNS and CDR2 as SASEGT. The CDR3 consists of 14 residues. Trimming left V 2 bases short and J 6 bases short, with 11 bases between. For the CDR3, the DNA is TGTGCCAGCAGTGAACCGGGGGAGGCTCAGCCCCAGCATTTT. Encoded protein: CASSEPGEAQPQHF.

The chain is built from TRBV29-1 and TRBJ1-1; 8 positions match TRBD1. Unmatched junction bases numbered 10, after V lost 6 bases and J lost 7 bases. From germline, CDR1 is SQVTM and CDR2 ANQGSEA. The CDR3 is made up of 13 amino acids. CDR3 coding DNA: TGCAGCGTCGCCGGGACAGGAGAGGGTGAAGCTTTCTTT. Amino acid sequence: CSVAGTGEGEAFF.

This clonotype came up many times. DNA of the CDR3: TGTGCCAGCACCCCGAGCCAATTGGGTTTCTCCTACGAGCAGTACTTC. Residues: CASTPSQLGFSYEQYF. J is TRBJ2-7 and V is TRBV12-3 or TRBV12-4, with D hard to call. V was pared by 7 bases and J by 0 bases, with 19 bases between. This CDR3 is 16 amino acids long.

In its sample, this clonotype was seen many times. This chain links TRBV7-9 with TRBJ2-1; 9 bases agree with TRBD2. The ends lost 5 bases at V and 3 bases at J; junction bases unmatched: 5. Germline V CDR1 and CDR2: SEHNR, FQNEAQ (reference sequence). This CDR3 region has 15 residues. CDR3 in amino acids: CASSPPAGGYNEQFF. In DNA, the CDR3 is TGTGCCAGCAGCCCGCCAGCGGGAGGCTACAATGAGCAGTTCTTC.

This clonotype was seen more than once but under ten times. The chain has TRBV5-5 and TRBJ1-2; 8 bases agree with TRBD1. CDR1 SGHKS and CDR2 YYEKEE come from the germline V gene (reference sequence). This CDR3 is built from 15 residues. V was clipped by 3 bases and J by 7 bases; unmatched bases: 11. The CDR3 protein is CASSSPSQGAVGYTF. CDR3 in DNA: TGTGCCAGCAGCTCACCCTCTCAGGGGGCGGTTGGCTACACCTTC.

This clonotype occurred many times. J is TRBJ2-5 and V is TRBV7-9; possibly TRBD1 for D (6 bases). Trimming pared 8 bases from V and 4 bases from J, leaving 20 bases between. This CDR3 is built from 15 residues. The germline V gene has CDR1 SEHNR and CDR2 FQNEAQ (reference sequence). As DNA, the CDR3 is TGTGCCAGCCGCAGAGGGGGTGGACAAAGAGAGACCCAGTACTTC. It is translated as CASRRGGGQRETQYF.

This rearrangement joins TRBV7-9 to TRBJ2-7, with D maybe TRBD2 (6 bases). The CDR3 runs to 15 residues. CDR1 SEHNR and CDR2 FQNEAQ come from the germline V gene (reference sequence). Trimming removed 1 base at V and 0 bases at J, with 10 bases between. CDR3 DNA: TGTGCCAGCAGCTTAGTAAGCGGGCACTCCTACGAGCAGTACTTC. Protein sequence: CASSLVSGHSYEQYF.

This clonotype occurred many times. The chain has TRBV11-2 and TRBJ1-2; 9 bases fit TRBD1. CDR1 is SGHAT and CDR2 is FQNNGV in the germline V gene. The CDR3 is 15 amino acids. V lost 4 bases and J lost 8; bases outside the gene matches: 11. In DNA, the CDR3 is TGTGCCAGCAGCTCTCCGGGACAGGGTATGGAGGGCTACACCTTC. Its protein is CASSSPGQGMEGYTF.

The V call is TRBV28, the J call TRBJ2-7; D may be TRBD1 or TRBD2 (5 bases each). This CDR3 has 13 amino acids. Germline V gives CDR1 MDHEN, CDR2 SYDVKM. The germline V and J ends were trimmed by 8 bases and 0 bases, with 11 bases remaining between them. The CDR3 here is CASQGRTSYEQYF. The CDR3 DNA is TGTGCCAGCCAGGGACGAACCTCCTACGAGCAGTACTTC.

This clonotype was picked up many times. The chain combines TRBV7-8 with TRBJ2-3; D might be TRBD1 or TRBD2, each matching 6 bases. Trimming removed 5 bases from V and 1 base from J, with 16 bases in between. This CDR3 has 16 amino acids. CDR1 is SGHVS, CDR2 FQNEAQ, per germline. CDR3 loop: CASSLRRGAGTDTQYF. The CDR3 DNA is TGTGCCAGCAGCCTTCGTAGGGGGGCGGGCACAGATACGCAGTATTTT.

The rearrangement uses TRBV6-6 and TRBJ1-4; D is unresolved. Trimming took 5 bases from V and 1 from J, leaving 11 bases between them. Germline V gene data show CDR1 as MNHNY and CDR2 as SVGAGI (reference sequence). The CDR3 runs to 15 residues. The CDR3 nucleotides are TGTGCCAGCAGTGAACTTGTAGTAACTAATGAAAAACTGTTTTTT. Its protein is CASSELVVTNEKLFF.

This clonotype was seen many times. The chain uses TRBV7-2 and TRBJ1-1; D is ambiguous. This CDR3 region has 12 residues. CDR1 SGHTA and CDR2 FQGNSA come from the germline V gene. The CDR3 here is CAVRVVGTEAFF. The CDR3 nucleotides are TGTGCGGTACGGGTGGTTGGCACTGAAGCTTTCTTT.

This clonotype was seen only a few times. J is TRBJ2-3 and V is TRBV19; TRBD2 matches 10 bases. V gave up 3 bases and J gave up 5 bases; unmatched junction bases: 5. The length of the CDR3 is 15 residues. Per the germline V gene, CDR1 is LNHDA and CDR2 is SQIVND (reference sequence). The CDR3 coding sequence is TGTGCCAGTAGTATTCCAGCGGGAGGGGAAGATACGCAGTATTTT. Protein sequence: CASSIPAGGEDTQYF.

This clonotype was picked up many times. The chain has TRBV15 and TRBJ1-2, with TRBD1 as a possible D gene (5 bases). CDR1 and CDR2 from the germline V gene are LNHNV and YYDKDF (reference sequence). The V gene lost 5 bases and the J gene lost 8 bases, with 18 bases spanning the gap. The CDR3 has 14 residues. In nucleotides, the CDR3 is TGTGCCACCAGCCCGGGGGGGGAATCTGGCGGCTACACCTTC. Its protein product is CATSPGGESGGYTF.

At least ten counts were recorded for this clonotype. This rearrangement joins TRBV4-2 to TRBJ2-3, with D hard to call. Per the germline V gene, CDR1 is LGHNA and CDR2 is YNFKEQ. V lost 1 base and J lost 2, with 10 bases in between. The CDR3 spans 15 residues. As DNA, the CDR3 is TGTGCCAGCAGCCAAGGGACGGCTACCACAGATACGCAGTATTTT. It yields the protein CASSQGTATTDTQYF.

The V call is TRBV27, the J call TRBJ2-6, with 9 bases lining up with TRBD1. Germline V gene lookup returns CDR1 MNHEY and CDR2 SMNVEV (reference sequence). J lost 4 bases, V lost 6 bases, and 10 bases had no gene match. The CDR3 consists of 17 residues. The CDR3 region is CASRRTGGVSGANVLTF. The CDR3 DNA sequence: TGTGCCAGCAGACGTACAGGGGGCGTTTCCGGGGCCAACGTCCTGACTTTC. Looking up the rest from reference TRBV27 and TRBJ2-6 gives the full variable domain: EAQVTQNPRYLITVTGKKLTVTCSQNMNHEYMSWYRQDPGLGLRQIYYSMNVEVTDKGDVPEGYKVSRKEKRNFPLILESPSPNQTSLYFCASRRTGGVSGANVLTFGAGSRLTVL.

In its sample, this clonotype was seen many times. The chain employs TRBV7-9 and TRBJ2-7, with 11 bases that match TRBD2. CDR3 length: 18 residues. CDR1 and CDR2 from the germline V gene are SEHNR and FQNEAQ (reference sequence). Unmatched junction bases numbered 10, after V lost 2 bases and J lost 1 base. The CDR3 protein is CASSLREGTSGGSYEQYF. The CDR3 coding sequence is TGTGCCAGCAGCTTAAGGGAGGGGACTAGCGGAGGGTCCTACGAGCAGTACTTC.

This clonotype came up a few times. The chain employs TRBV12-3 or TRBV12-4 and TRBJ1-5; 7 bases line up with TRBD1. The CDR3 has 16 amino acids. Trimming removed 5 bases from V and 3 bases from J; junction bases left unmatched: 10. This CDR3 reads CASSERQGTANQPQHF. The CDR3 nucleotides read TGTGCCAGCAGTGAACGACAGGGTACCGCCAATCAGCCCCAGCATTTT.

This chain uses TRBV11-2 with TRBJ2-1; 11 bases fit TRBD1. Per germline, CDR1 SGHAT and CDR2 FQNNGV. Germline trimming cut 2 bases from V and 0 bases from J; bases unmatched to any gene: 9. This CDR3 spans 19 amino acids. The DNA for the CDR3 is TGTGCCAGCAGCTTAACCCAGGGTGGGACAGGGGGCTCCTACAATGAGCAGTTCTTC. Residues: CASSLTQGGTGGSYNEQFF.

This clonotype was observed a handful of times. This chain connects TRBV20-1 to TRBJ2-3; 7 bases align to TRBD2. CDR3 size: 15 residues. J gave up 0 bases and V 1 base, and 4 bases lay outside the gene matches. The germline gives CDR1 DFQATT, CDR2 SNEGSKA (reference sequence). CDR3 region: CSARVRGSSTDTQYF. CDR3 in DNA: TGCAGTGCTAGAGTGCGCGGGAGTAGCACAGATACGCAGTATTTT.

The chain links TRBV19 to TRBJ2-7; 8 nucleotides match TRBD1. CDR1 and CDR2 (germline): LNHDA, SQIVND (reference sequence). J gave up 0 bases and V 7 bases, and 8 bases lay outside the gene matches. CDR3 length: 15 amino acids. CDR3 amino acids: CASTAGQDSSYEQYF. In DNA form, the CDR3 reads TGTGCCAGTACCGCGGGACAGGATAGCTCCTACGAGCAGTACTTC.

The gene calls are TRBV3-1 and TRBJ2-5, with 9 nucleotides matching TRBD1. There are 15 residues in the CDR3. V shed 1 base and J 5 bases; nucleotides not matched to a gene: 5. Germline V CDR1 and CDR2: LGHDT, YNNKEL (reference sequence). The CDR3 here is CASSQATGGFETQYF. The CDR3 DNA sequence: TGTGCCAGCAGCCAAGCAACAGGGGGCTTCGAGACCCAGTACTTC.

The chain's CDR3 is CASTGTEATNEKLFF. As DNA, the CDR3 is TGTGCCAGTACCGGGACAGAAGCAACTAATGAAAAACTGTTTTTT. The chain uses TRBV19 and TRBJ1-4, with 7 bases aligning to TRBD1. The germline V gene has CDR1 LNHDA and CDR2 SQIVND (reference sequence). The CDR3 has 15 residues. V lost 7 bases and J lost 0; bases outside the gene matches: 5.

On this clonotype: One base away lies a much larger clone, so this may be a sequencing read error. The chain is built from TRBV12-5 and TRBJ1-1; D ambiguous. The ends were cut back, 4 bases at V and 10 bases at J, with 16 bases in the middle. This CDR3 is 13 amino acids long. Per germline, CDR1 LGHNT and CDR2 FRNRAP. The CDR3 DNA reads TGTGCTAGTGGTTGGATAGGCGAGGCTGGAGCTTTCTTT. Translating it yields CASGWIGEAGAFF.

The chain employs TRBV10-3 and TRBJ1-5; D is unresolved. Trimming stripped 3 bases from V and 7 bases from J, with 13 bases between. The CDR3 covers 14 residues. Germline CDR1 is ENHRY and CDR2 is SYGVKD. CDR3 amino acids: CAISEGPSMQPQHF. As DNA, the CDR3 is TGTGCCATCAGTGAAGGGCCGAGCATGCAGCCCCAGCATTTT.

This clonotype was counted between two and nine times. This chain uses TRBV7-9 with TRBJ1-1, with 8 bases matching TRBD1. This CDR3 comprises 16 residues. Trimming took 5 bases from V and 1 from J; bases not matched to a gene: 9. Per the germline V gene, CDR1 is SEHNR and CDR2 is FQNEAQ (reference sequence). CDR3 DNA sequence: TGTGCCAGCAGCGTCCGGACAGGGCGGGGGAACACTGAAGCTTTCTTT. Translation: CASSVRTGRGNTEAFF.